What follows are 10 T cell receptor beta chains derived from one specimen sequenced in a study of breast tumors, draining lymph nodes, adjacent tissues. TCRdb re-called the multiplex PCR reads with MiXCR, one entry per CDR3 protein. This repertoire shows 170,000 or so distinct CDR3 sequences, approximately 30% found once; its top ten account for about 4%. Breast cancer patients provided tissue from their axillary draining lymph nodes. Sequencing input: axillary lymph node tissue. All receptors derive from a female donor with breast cancer. Some clones in this sample may be carry-over from other donors' samples.

Many counts were recorded for this clonotype. V gene TRBV4-1 combines with J gene TRBJ2-7, with D possibly being TRBD1 or TRBD2 (5 bases each). Looked up from germline, CDR1 is MGHRA and CDR2 is YSYEKL. Trimming removed 4 bases at V and 2 bases at J, with 18 bases between. CDR3 length: 16 residues. The CDR3 DNA is TGCGCCAGCAGCCTTTACACCGGTAGGGGACCCTACGAGCAGTACTTC. This gives the protein CASSLYTGRGPYEQYF.

This clonotype was detected ten times or more. The rearrangement joins TRBV14 to TRBJ1-2, with D tentatively TRBD1 (6 bases). The CDR3 loop spans 16 amino acids. Germline V gene sequence: CDR1 SGHDN, CDR2 FVKESK. Trimming pared 0 bases from V and 6 bases from J, leaving 17 bases between. CDR3 in DNA: TGTGCCAGCAGCCAAGAGTACAGGGTTGCAGTAGATGGCTACACCTTC. Translating it yields CASSQEYRVAVDGYTF.

This clonotype was observed many times. The chain is built from TRBV20-1 and TRBJ2-7; 7 bases map to TRBD1. CDR3 length equals 15 residues. The germline V gene encodes CDR1 DFQATT and CDR2 SNEGSKA (reference sequence). J was trimmed by 2 bases and V by 3 bases; bases with no gene match: 10. Here the CDR3 DNA reads TGCAGTGCTAGGGGAACCCCAGGGGGAACCTACGAGCAGTACTTC. This encodes CSARGTPGGTYEQYF.

There are many counts of this clonotype. V gene TRBV5-6 combines with J gene TRBJ1-2, with D maybe TRBD1 (5 bases). Trimming removed 0 bases from V and 8 bases from J, with 14 bases in between. The CDR3 length is 14 residues. Germline values: CDR1 SGHDT, CDR2 YYEEEE. The CDR3 is CASSLDGRVGGYTF. The CDR3 nucleotides are TGTGCCAGCAGCTTGGACGGCAGGGTGGGAGGCTACACCTTC.

This clonotype was seen only once. A much larger clonotype is one base distant, so this may be a read error. The V call is TRBV19, the J call TRBJ2-1; TRBD2 is a possible D gene (6 bases). Germline CDR1 LNHDA, CDR2 SQIVND (reference sequence). V lost 3 bases, J lost 8 bases, and 14 bases lay in between. The CDR3 totals 14 residues. The CDR3 DNA reads as TGTGCCAGTAGTATCCTCCGGGACTCCGATGAGCAGTTCTTC. Residues: CASSILRDSDEQFF.

Concerning this clonotype itself: This could be a read error, since a much larger clone is one nucleotide away. The J gene is TRBJ2-1, the V gene TRBV5-6, with D perhaps TRBD1 (6 bases). The CDR3 is 13 residues long. Per the germline V gene, CDR1 is SGHDT and CDR2 is YYEEEE. DNA for the CDR3: TGTGCCAGCAGCAGGGGGTCCTACAATGAGCAGTCCTTC. Encoded protein: CASSRGSYNEQSF.

This clonotype occurred a few times. This may be a read error: a much more frequent sequence differs by one nucleotide. V usage is TRBV20-1 and J usage is TRBJ2-7; 8 positions agree with TRBD2. There are 16 residues in the CDR3. Germline trimming cut 0 bases from V and 4 bases from J; bases unmatched to any gene: 11. Germline loops: CDR1 DFQATT, CDR2 SNEGSKA (reference sequence). The chain's CDR3 is CSARDQSGRAVYEQYF. The CDR3 nucleotides read TGCAGTGCTAGAGATCAGAGCGGGAGAGCTGTTTACGAGCAGTACTTC.

The sample holds many counts of this clonotype. The CDR3 reads CASGSSGNTIYF. DNA of the CDR3: TGTGCCAGCGGGAGCTCTGGAAACACCATATATTTT. This rearrangement joins TRBV2 to TRBJ1-3; no clear D. Trimming stripped 8 bases from V and 0 bases from J, with 5 bases between. The CDR3 has 12 amino acids. CDR1 and CDR2 from the germline V gene are SNHLY and FYNNEI.

Concerning this clonotype itself: The conserved phenylalanine or tryptophan is not found at the CDR3 terminus, so this likely reflects a read error. The rearrangement joins TRBV7-2 to TRBJ2-3; 8 bases agree with TRBD1. This CDR3 has 14 residues. The germline V gene has CDR1 SGHTA and CDR2 FQGNSA. Losses at the gene ends were 8 bases for V and 2 bases for J; bases not matched to a gene: 6. This chain's CDR3 is CASGRDRLTDTQYL. CDR3 nucleotides: TGTGCCAGCGGCCGGGACAGGCTCACAGATACGCAGTATCTT.

The chain couples TRBV13 to TRBJ1-3; D uncertain. CDR3 length: 12 amino acids. Germline V lookup: CDR1 PRHDT, CDR2 FYEKMQ (reference sequence). Trimming took 6 bases from V and 4 from J, leaving 7 bases between them. CDR3 loop: CASRSQGNTIYF. CDR3 nucleotide sequence: TGTGCCAGCAGGTCCCAGGGAAACACCATATATTTT.